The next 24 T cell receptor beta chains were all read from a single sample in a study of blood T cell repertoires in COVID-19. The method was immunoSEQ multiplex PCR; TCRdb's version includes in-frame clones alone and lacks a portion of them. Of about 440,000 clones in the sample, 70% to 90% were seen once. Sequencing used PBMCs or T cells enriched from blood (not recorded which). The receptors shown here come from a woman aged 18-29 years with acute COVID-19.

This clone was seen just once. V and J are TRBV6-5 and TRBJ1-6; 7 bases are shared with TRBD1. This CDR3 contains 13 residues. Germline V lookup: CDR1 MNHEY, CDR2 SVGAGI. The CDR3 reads CTTKDRIDSPLHF. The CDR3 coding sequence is TGTACAACCAAGGACAGGATTGATTCACCCCTCCACTTT.

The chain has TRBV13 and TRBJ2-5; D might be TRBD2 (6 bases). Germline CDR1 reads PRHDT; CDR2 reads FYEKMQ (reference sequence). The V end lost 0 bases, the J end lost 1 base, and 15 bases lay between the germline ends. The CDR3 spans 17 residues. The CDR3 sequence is CASSLGRTGLLQETQYF. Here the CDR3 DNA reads TGTGCCAGCAGCTTAGGCCGAACGGGACTCCTCCAAGAGACCCAGTACTTC.

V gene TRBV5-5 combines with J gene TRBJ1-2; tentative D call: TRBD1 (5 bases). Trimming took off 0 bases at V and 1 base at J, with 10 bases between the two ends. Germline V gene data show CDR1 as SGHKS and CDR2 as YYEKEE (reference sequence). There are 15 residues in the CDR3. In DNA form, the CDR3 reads TGTGCCAGCAGCTTGGGGGACTCGTATAACTATGGCTACACCTTC. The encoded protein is CASSLGDSYNYGYTF.

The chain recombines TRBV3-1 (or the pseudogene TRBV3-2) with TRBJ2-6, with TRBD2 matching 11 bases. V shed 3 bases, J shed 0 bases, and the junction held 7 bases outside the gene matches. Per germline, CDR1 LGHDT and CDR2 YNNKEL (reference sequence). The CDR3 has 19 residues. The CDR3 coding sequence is TGTGCCAGCAGCCACCCGGGACTAGCGGAGGACTCTGGGGCCAACGTCCTGACTTTC. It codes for CASSHPGLAEDSGANVLTF.

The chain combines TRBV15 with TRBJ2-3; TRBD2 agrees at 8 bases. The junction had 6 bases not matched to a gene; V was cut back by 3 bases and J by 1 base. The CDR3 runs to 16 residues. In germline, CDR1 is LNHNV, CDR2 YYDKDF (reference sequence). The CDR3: CATSSGRGVRTDTQYF. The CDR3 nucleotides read TGTGCCACCAGCAGTGGGCGGGGGGTACGCACAGATACGCAGTATTTT.

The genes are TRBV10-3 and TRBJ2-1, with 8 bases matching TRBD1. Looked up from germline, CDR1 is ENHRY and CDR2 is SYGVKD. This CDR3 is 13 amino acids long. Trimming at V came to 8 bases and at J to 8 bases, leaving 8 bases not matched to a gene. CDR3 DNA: TGTGCCATCGGCTTCATACAGGGGGATGAGCAGTTCTTC. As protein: CAIGFIQGDEQFF.

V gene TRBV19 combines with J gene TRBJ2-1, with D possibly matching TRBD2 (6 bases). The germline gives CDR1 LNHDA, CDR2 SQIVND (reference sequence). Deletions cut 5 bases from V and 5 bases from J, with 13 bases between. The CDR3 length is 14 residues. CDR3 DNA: TGTGCCAGTAGTCTCCGGGGCGGGAACAATGAGCAGTTCTTC. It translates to CASSLRGGNNEQFF.

In DNA form, the CDR3 reads TGTGCCAGCAGCTCGAACTCACAGGGTCCTGATCACGAGCAGTACTTC. Its translation: CASSSNSQGPDHEQYF. The rearrangement uses TRBV7-9 and TRBJ2-7; tentatively, D is TRBD1 (6 bases). Germline V CDR1 and CDR2: SEHNR, FQNEAQ (reference sequence). The CDR3 has 16 residues. The V and J ends lost 4 bases and 5 bases respectively, with 21 bases between them.

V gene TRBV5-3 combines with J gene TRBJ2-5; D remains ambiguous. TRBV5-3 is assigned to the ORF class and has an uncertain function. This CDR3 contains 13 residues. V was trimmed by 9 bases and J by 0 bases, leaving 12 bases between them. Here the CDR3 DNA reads TGTGCCACAAGGTTTCAGTACCAAGAGACCCAGTACTTC. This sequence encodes CATRFQYQETQYF.

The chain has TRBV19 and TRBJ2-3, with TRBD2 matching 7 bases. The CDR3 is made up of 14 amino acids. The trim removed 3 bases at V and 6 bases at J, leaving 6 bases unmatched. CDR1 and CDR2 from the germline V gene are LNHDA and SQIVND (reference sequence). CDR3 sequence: CASSMDWGGDTQYF. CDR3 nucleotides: TGTGCCAGTAGTATGGATTGGGGGGGGGATACGCAGTATTTT. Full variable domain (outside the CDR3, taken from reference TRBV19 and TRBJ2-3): DGGITQSPKYLFRKEGQNVTLSCEQNLNHDAMYWYRQDPGQGLRLIYYSQIVNDFQKGDIAEGYSVSREKKESFPLTVTSAQKNPTAFYLCASSMDWGGDTQYFGPGTRLTVL.

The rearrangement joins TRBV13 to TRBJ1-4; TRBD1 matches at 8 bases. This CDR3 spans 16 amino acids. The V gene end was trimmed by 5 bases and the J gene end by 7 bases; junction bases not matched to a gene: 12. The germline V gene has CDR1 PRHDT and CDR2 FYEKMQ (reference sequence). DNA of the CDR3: TGTGCCAGCAGCGCAACCAGACAGGGGTTAGGTGAAAAACTGTTTTTT. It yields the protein CASSATRQGLGEKLFF.

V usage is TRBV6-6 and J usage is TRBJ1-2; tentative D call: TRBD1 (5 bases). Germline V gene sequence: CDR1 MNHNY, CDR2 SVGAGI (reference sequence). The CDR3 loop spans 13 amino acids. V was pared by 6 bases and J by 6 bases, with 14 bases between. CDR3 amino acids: CASSDQGTDGYTF. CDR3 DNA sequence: TGTGCCAGCAGCGACCAGGGTACCGATGGCTACACCTTC.

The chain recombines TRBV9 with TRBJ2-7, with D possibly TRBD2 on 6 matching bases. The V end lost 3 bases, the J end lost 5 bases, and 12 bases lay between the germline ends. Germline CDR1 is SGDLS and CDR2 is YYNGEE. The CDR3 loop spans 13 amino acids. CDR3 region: CASSGGSSDEQYF. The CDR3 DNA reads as TGTGCCAGCAGCGGGGGTTCTAGCGACGAGCAGTACTTC.

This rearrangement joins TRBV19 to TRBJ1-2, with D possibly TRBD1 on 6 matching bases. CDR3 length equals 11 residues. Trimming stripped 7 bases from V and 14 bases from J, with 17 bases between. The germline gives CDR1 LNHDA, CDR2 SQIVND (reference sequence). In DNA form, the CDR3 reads TGTGCCAGTACCCTAGGGGGGGCTAGAACCTTC. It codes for CASTLGGARTF.

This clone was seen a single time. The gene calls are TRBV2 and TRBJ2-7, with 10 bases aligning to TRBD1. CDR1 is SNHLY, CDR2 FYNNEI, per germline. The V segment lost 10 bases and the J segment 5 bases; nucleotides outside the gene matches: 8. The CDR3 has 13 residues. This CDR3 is CANGQGEVDEQYF. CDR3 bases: TGTGCCAACGGACAGGGGGAGGTTGACGAGCAGTACTTC. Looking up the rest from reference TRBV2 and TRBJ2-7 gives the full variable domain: EPEVTQTPSHQVTQMGQEVILRCVPISNHLYFYWYRQILGQKVEFLVSFYNNEISEKSEIFDDQFSVERPDGSNFTLKIRSTKLEDSAMYFCANGQGEVDEQYFGPGTRLTVT.

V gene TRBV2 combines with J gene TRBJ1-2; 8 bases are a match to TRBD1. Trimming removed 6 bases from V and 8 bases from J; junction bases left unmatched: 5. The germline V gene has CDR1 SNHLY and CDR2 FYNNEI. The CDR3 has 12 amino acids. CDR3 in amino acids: CASRRTGKGYTF. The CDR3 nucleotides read TGTGCCAGCAGAAGGACAGGGAAGGGCTACACCTTC.

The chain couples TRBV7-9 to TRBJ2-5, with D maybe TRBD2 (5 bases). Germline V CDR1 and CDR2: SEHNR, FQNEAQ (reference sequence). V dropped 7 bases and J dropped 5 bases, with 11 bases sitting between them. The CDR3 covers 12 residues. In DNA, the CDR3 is TGTGCCAGCATCCGGGATCTGGAGACCCAGTACTTC. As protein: CASIRDLETQYF.

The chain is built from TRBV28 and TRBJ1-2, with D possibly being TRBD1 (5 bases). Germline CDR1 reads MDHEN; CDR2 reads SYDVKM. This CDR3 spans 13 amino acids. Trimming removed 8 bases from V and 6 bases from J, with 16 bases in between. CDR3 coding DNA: TGTGCCAGCGGGAGTCGGGGGAATCATGGCTACACCTTC. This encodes CASGSRGNHGYTF.

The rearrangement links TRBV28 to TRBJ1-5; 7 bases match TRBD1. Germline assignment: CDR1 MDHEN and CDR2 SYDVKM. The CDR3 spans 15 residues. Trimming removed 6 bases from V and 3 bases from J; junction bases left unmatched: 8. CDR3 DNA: TGTGCCAGCAGCCTCAACAGGGGTCTCAATCAGCCCCAGCATTTT. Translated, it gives CASSLNRGLNQPQHF.

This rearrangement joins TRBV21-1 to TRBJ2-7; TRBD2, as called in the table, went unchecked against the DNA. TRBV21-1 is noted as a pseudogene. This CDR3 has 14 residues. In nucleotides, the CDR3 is TGTGCCAGCAACAACTTAGGACTAGTCTACGAGCAGTACTTC. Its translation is CASNNLGLVYEQYF.

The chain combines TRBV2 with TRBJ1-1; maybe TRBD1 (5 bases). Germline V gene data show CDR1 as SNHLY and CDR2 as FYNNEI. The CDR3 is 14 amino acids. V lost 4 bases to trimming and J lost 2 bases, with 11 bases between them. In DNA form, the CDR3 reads TGTGCCAGCAGTGCTGGCAGGGTAAACACTGAAGCTTTCTTT. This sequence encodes CASSAGRVNTEAFF.

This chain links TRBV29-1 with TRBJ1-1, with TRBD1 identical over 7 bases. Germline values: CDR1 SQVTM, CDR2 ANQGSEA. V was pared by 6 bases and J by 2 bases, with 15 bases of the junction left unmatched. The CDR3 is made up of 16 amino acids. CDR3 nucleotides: TGCAGCGTGGGGGGACAGCGTCGGAGTATTAACACTGAAGCTTTCTTT. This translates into CSVGGQRRSINTEAFF.

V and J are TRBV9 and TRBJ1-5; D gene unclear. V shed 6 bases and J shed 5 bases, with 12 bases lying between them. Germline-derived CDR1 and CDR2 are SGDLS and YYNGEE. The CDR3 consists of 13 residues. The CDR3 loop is CASNAGIDQPQHF. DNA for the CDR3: TGTGCCAGCAACGCCGGGATAGATCAGCCCCAGCATTTT.

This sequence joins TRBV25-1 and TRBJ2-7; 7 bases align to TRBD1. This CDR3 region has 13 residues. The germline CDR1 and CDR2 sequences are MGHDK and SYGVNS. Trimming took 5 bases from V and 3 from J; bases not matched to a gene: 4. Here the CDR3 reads CASSRQGVYEQYF. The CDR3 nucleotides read TGTGCCAGCAGTCGACAGGGTGTCTACGAGCAGTACTTC.